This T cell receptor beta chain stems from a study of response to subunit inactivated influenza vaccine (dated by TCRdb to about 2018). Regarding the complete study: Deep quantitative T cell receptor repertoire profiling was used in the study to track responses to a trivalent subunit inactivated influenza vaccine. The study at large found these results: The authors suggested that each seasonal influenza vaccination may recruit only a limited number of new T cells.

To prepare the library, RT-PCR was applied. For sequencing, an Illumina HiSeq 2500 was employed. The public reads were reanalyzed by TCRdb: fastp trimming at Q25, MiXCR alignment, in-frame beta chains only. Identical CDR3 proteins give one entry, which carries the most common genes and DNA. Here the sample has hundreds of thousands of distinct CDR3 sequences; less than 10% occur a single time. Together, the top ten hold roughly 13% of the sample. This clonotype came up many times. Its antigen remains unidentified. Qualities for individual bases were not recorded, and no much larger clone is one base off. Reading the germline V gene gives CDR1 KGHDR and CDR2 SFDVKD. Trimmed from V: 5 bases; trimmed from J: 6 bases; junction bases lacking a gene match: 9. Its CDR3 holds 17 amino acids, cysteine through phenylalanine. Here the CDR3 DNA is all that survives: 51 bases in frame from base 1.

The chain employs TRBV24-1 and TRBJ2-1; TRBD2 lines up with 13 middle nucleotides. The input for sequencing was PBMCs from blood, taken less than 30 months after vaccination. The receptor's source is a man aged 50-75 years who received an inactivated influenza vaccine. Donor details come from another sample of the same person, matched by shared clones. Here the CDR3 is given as CATSGFSTSGGSNEQFF. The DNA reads TGTGCCACCAGTGGTTTCTCGACTAGCGGGGGGAGCAATGAGCAGTTCTTC.